Shown below are 22 T cell receptor beta chains from a single sample sequenced in a study of T cell changes during pregnancy in multiple sclerosis. Generated by immunoSEQ multiplex PCR, the TCRdb table keeps only in-frame clones and is missing some. Here the sample spans 20,000 to 25,000 clones, around nine tenths being singletons. The sequenced sample was CD8+ T cells from peripheral blood mononuclear cells, obtained in the second trimester of pregnancy. These receptors originate from a female donor in good health, enrolled as a control in a pregnancy study.

The chain uses TRBV7-2 and TRBJ2-7, with 7 bases matching TRBD2. Germline V gives CDR1 SGHTA, CDR2 FQGNSA. Unmatched junction bases numbered 11, after V lost 5 bases and J lost 1 base. CDR3 size: 16 residues. For the CDR3, the DNA is TGTGCCAGCAGCCTTTTTCTGGGGGGGATTTCCTACGAGCAGTACTTC. Encoded protein: CASSLFLGGISYEQYF. Using reference TRBV7-2 and TRBJ2-7 for the parts outside the CDR3, the full variable domain is GAGVSQSPSNKVTEKGKDVELRCDPISGHTALYWYRQSLGQGLEFLIYFQGNSAPDKSGLPSDRFSAERTGGSVSTLTIQRTQQEDSAVYLCASSLFLGGISYEQYFGPGTRLTVT.

The V gene is TRBV7-9, the J gene TRBJ2-7; no reliable D call. Trimming removed 4 bases at V and 0 bases at J, with 7 bases between. CDR3 length: 13 residues. The germline V gene has CDR1 SEHNR and CDR2 FQNEAQ (reference sequence). As DNA, the CDR3 is TGTGCCAGCAGCTCCCCCGGCTCCTACGAGCAGTACTTC. Amino acid sequence: CASSSPGSYEQYF.

The chain is built from TRBV7-9 and TRBJ1-3; 9 positions match TRBD1. The CDR3 is 16 amino acids. Germline V CDR1 and CDR2: SEHNR, FQNEAQ (reference sequence). V shed 4 bases, J shed 2 bases, and the junction held 6 bases outside the gene matches. CDR3 sequence reads: CASSSGTGTPGNTIYF. In DNA, the CDR3 is TGTGCCAGCAGCTCCGGGACAGGGACCCCTGGAAACACCATATATTTT.

The chain couples TRBV28 to TRBJ2-6, with D possibly matching TRBD2 (5 bases). Germline CDR1 and CDR2: MDHEN and SYDVKM. Trimming cost V 6 bases and J 12 bases, with 15 bases left between them. The CDR3 contains 13 residues. This CDR3 reads CASSGLYISVLTF. CDR3 coding DNA: TGTGCCAGCAGCGGACTGTACATTTCCGTCCTGACTTTC.

This chain links TRBV11-3 with TRBJ2-1; 10 bases match TRBD2. Germline CDR1 SGHNT, CDR2 YENEEA. The J segment lost 10 bases and the V segment lost 3 bases, leaving 12 bases of the junction unmatched. The CDR3 runs to 16 residues. The CDR3 loop reads CASSLRTSGDIGEQFF. The CDR3 coding sequence is TGTGCCAGCAGCTTGCGGACTAGCGGAGATATCGGGGAGCAGTTCTTC.

The CDR3 DNA reads TGCAGCGCCAACAGGGGTACTGAAGCTTTCTTT. Protein sequence: CSANRGTEAFF. V gene TRBV29-1 combines with J gene TRBJ1-1; TRBD1 matches at 7 bases. Germline V gives CDR1 SQVTM, CDR2 ANQGSEA. The CDR3 has 11 amino acids. The V gene end was trimmed by 7 bases and the J gene end by 5 bases; junction bases not matched to a gene: 4.

The J gene is TRBJ2-3, the V gene TRBV27; a possible D gene is TRBD2 (6 bases). Germline V gives CDR1 MNHEY, CDR2 SMNVEV (reference sequence). V was clipped by 0 bases and J by 0 bases, with 13 bases between them. The CDR3 runs to 17 residues. The CDR3 nucleotides read TGTGCCAGCAGTTTATCGCGACTAGATCCTAGCACAGATACGCAGTATTTT. It specifies CASSLSRLDPSTDTQYF.

This clone was seen just once. The chain links TRBV30 to TRBJ2-2; D unresolved. The V end was cut by 2 bases, the J end by 3 bases, with 10 bases between. CDR1 is GTSNPN and CDR2 is SVGIG in the germline V gene (reference sequence). This CDR3 is built from 14 residues. CDR3 sequence: CAWSMLTDTGELFF. CDR3 coding DNA: TGTGCCTGGAGTATGTTGACTGACACCGGGGAGCTGTTTTTT.

The gene calls are TRBV6-4 and TRBJ2-1; 11 nucleotides line up with TRBD1. CDR3 length equals 15 residues. From germline, CDR1 is MRHNA and CDR2 SNTAGT. V dropped 2 bases and J dropped 6; count of bases not matched to a gene: 3. The CDR3 DNA sequence: TGTGCCAGCAGTGACGGAGGGACAGGGGGCAATGAGCAGTTCTTC. Protein product: CASSDGGTGGNEQFF.

Concerning this clone: This CDR3 is missing its conserved last phenylalanine or tryptophan, likely due to a read error. This chain links TRBV27 with TRBJ2-7, with 9 bases that match TRBD2. The CDR3 contains 14 residues. V gave up 5 bases and J gave up 3 bases; unmatched junction bases: 5. Per the germline V gene, CDR1 is MNHEY and CDR2 is SMNVEV (reference sequence). CDR3 amino acids: CASSPQREDYEQYL. The DNA of the CDR3 is TGTGCCAGCAGTCCCCAGCGGGAGGACTACGAGCAGTACCTC.

The genes are TRBV7-8 and TRBJ2-7; no clear D gene. The CDR3 is made up of 13 amino acids. V was clipped by 1 base and J by 3 bases, with 7 bases between them. The germline gives CDR1 SGHVS, CDR2 FQNEAQ. The CDR3 spells CASSLDTIYEQYF. CDR3 bases: TGTGCCAGCAGCTTAGACACAATCTACGAGCAGTACTTC.

The chain combines TRBV5-6 with TRBJ2-7, with 13 bases fitting TRBD2. The germline V gene encodes CDR1 SGHDT and CDR2 YYEEEE. Trimming cost V 3 bases and J 4 bases; bases outside gene matches: 1. The CDR3 is made up of 14 amino acids. CDR3 nucleotides: TGTGCCAGCAGCTCGGGACTAGCGGGGTACGAGCAGTACTTC. Its translation: CASSSGLAGYEQYF.

This chain connects TRBV27 to TRBJ1-2; 7 nucleotides agree with TRBD1. V lost 5 bases and J lost 3; bases outside the gene matches: 15. This CDR3 has 17 residues. In germline, CDR1 is MNHEY, CDR2 SMNVEV (reference sequence). The CDR3 spells CASSPSTGTERDYGYTF. The CDR3 DNA follows: TGTGCCAGCAGTCCAAGCACCGGGACAGAAAGGGACTATGGCTACACCTTC.

V is TRBV15 and J is TRBJ2-1, with 14 bases that match TRBD2. The CDR3 loop spans 17 amino acids. CDR1 is LNHNV and CDR2 is YYDKDF in the germline V gene (reference sequence). J was trimmed by 9 bases and V by 0 bases; bases with no gene match: 7. The CDR3 DNA sequence: TGTGCCACCAGCAGAGATGAGACTAGCGGGGGGGTGGGTGAGCAGTTCTTC. It codes for CATSRDETSGGVGEQFF.

The V gene is TRBV19, the J gene TRBJ1-1, with TRBD1 as a possible D gene (6 bases). Trimming cost V 6 bases and J 8 bases, with 22 bases left between them. This CDR3 contains 15 residues. Per the germline V gene, CDR1 is LNHDA and CDR2 is SQIVND (reference sequence). The CDR3 DNA is TGTGCCAGTAGACCTTACAGGGCAACGAATGGGGAAGCTTTCTTT. It translates to CASRPYRATNGEAFF.

The rearrangement links TRBV6-1 to TRBJ2-1; perhaps TRBD2 as D (6 bases). This CDR3 is built from 16 residues. Trimming pared 4 bases from V and 5 bases from J, leaving 18 bases between. The germline gives CDR1 MNHNS, CDR2 SASEGT. The CDR3 region has the DNA TGTGCCAGCAGTGCTATCGACGGGACTGGGGACAATGAGCAGTTCTTC. Its translation is CASSAIDGTGDNEQFF.

V and J are TRBV28 and TRBJ1-5; 8 bases map to TRBD1. CDR3 length: 14 residues. V shed 3 bases, J shed 4 bases, and the junction held 2 bases outside the gene matches. Germline V gene data show CDR1 as MDHEN and CDR2 as SYDVKM. CDR3 DNA: TGTGCCAGCAGTTTCGGGACAGGTAATCAGCCCCAGCATTTT. Protein sequence: CASSFGTGNQPQHF.

The chain employs TRBV5-6 and TRBJ2-7; D is perhaps TRBD2 (6 bases). The CDR3 extends over 14 amino acids. Germline V gene sequence: CDR1 SGHDT, CDR2 YYEEEE. V lost 0 bases and J lost 3, with 10 bases in between. The CDR3: CASSLAGLIYEQYF. The CDR3 coding sequence is TGTGCCAGCAGCTTGGCGGGACTGATCTACGAGCAGTACTTC.

The rearrangement uses TRBV28 and TRBJ2-3; 10 bases are shared with TRBD2. After removal of 6 bases from V and 4 bases from J, the junction contained 7 bases not matched to a gene. Germline V CDR1 and CDR2: MDHEN, SYDVKM. CDR3 size: 15 residues. For the CDR3, the DNA is TGTGCCAGCAGAGCCCCAGCGGGAGGGCCAGATACGCAGTATTTT. Encoded protein: CASRAPAGGPDTQYF.

The V call is TRBV20-1, the J call TRBJ2-1; D gene ambiguous. V was pared by 1 base and J by 10 bases, with 8 bases between. The germline V gene has CDR1 DFQATT and CDR2 SNEGSKA (reference sequence). The CDR3 length is 11 residues. This CDR3 reads CSARVNREQFF. The CDR3 DNA sequence: TGCAGTGCTAGAGTGAACAGAGAGCAGTTCTTC.

The chain is built from TRBV19 and TRBJ2-1, with 11 nucleotides matching TRBD2. This CDR3 is built from 14 residues. The junction had 12 bases not matched to a gene; V was cut back by 10 bases and J by 10 bases. In germline, CDR1 is LNHDA, CDR2 SQIVND (reference sequence). CDR3 nucleotide sequence: TGTGCCACTTGTAGCGGGAGGGTTTCCCAAGAGCAGTTCTTC. Protein product: CATCSGRVSQEQFF. Together with reference TRBV19 and TRBJ2-1, the CDR3 gives the full variable domain: DGGITQSPKYLFRKEGQNVTLSCEQNLNHDAMYWYRQDPGQGLRLIYYSQIVNDFQKGDIAEGYSVSREKKESFPLTVTSAQKNPTAFYLCATCSGRVSQEQFFGPGTRLTVL.

The chain is built from TRBV14 and TRBJ2-7; 14 bases are shared with TRBD2. Germline V CDR1 and CDR2: SGHDN, FVKESK. The CDR3 covers 17 residues. V was pared by 2 bases and J by 0 bases, with 3 bases of the junction left unmatched. CDR3 in DNA: TGTGCCAGCAGCCAAAAAGGGACTAGCGGGAGCTCCTACGAGCAGTACTTC. Amino acids: CASSQKGTSGSSYEQYF.